Reported below is one T cell receptor (beta chain). As yet, its antigen is unknown. The data stem from a study of graft-versus-host responses after intestinal transplantation. Study in general: In this cohort, recipients had multivisceral, liver-intestinal, or isolated intestinal transplants. Every transplant recipient was induced with anti-thymocyte globulin, then maintained on tacrolimus and steroids for roughly 3 years. Study outcomes and limitations: Peak circulating GvH clone levels tracked with early post-transplant HvG declines. Marrow from the recipient contained GvH clones, some of which had appeared first in ileum or blood.

The repertoire was sequenced with immunoSEQ multiplex PCR; TCRdb's copy has only in-frame clones and lacks some. This table holds 3,000 to 3,500 clones, around 74% found once. This CDR3 comprises 11 residues. CDR1 and CDR2 from the germline V gene are MGHDK and SYGVNS. V was cut by 2 bases and J by 3 bases, with 0 bases left in between. Processing was applied to graft tissue in order to liberate intraepithelial and lamina propria lymphocytes. The sequence was obtained from a human patient who received an intestinal transplant, so some T cells may come from the graft donor. The sample here was ileum tissue, taken roughly 5 and 7 days after intestinal transplantation. The gene calls are TRBV25-1 and TRBJ2-3; no clear D. CDR3 nucleotide sequence: TGTGCCAGCAGTGAAACAGATACGCAGTATTTT. Translation gives CASSETDTQYF.